This T cell receptor beta chain derives from a study of brain T cells in children with intractable seizures. Study findings and constraints: Viral specificity was inferred only from CDR3 similarity; HCMV serostatus was unknown.

The CDR3 has 14 residues. Per germline, CDR1 KGHSH and CDR2 LQKENI. V shed 4 bases and J shed 4 bases, with 13 bases lying between them. The data were produced by immunoSEQ multiplex PCR, yet TCRdb's version contains in-frame clones alone and is incomplete. The repertoire holds some 62,000 clones, with around 95% as singletons. For this clone: Antigen specificity is unknown.

Sequencing was limited to surgery cases with top T cell transcript signatures in brain tissue. At least one anti-epileptic drug was given before surgery. The sequencing used peripheral blood, collected at surgery. This chain uses TRBV18 with TRBJ1-2, with a weak D call TRBD1 (5 bases). This sequence was found in a boy under two years old with focal cortical dysplasia and intractable seizures. The CDR3 protein is CASSRGDLGYGYTF. For the CDR3, the DNA is TGTGCCAGCTCACGAGGGGATTTGGGCTATGGCTACACCTTC.